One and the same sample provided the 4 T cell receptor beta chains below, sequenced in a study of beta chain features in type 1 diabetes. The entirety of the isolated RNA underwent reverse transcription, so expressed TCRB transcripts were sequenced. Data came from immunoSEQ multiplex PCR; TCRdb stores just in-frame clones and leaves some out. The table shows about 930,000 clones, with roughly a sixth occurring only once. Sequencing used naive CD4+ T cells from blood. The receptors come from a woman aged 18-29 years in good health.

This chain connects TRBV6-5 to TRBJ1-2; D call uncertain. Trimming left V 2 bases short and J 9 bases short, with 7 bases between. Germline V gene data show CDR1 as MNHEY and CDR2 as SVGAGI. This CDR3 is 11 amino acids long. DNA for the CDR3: TGTGCCAGCAGTTACGGTGGACGCTACACCTTC. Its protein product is CASSYGGRYTF.

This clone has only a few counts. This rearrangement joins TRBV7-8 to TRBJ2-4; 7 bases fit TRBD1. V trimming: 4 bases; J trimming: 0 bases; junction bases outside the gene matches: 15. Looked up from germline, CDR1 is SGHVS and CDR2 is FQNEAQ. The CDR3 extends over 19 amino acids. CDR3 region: CASSSRGTAHNSAKNIQYF. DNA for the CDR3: TGTGCCAGCAGCTCTCGAGGGACAGCGCATAACTCAGCCAAAAACATTCAGTACTTC.

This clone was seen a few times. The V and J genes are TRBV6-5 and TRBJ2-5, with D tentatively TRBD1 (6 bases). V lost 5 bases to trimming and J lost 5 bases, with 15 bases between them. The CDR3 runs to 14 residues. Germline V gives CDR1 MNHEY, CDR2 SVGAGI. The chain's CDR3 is CASSVQGPQETQYF. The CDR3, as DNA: TGTGCCAGCAGTGTACAGGGTCCCCAGGAGACCCAGTACTTC.

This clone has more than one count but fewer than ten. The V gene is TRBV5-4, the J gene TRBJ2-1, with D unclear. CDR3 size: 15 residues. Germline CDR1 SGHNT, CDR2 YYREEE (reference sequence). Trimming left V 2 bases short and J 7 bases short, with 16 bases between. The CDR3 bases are TGTGCCAGCAGCTTACCCGGAGCCCAAGGGAATGAGCAGTTCTTC. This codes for CASSLPGAQGNEQFF. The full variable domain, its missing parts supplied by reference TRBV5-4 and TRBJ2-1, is ETGVTQSPTHLIKTRGQQVTLRCSSQSGHNTVSWYQQALGQGPQFIFQYYREEENGRGNFPPRFSGLQFPNYSSELNVNALELDDSALYLCASSLPGAQGNEQFFGPGTRLTVL.